This record covers a single T cell receptor beta chain. Profiling relied on immunoSEQ multiplex PCR, and the TCRdb table lists in-frame clones only, not all of them. The sample includes 50,000 to 65,000 clones, nearly 90% of them seen just once. The CDR3 runs 15 residues. Deletions cut 1 base from V and 4 bases from J, with 13 bases between. Germline-derived CDR1 and CDR2 are MRHNA and SNTAGT. The data derive from a study of blood T cell repertoires in COVID-19. As for the study in general: Samples taken during acute and convalescent COVID-19 were collected in the United States, Italy and Spain. Nucleic acid was either cDNA or gDNA, and it came from T cells, B-cell-depleted T cells, or PBMCs.

This clonotype originated in a man aged 50 to 60 with active COVID-19. Material: peripheral blood. V is TRBV6-4 and J is TRBJ1-2; D ambiguous. CDR3 in amino acids: CASSDFKAGSYGYTF. The CDR3 DNA sequence: TGTGCCAGCAGTGACTTCAAGGCAGGATCCTATGGCTACACCTTC.